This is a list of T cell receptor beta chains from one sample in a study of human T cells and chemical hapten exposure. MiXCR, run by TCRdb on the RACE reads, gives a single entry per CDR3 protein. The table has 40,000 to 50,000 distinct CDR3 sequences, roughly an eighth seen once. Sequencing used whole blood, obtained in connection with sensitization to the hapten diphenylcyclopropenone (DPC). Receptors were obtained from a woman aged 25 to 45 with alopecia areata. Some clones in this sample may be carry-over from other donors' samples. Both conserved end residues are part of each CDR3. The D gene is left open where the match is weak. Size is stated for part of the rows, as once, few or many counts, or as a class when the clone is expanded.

cdr3_aa: CASGDRNGYTF; cdr3_nt: TGTGCCAGCGGAGACAGAAATGGCTACACCTTC; clone_size: many; d_call: -; v_call: TRBV6-1; j_call: TRBJ1-2
cdr3_aa: CASSTDSGYTF; cdr3_nt: TGTGCCAGCTCCACCGACTCTGGCTACACCTTC; clone_size: -; d_call: -; v_call: TRBV28; j_call: TRBJ1-2
cdr3_aa: CASSSMTSGSIETQYF; cdr3_nt: TGTGCCAGCAGTTCGATGACTAGCGGGAGTATAGAGACCCAGTACTTC; clone_size: many; d_call: TRBD2; v_call: TRBV6-5; j_call: TRBJ2-5
cdr3_aa: CASSPRGRNSPLHF; cdr3_nt: TGTGCCAGCAGTCCCAGGGGGCGGAATTCACCCCTCCACTTT; clone_size: many; d_call: TRBD1; v_call: TRBV12-3/TRBV12-4; j_call: TRBJ1-6
cdr3_aa: CASSQDPPGGSDTQYF; cdr3_nt: TGTGCCAGCAGCCAAGATCCTCCGGGAGGGTCAGATACGCAGTATTTT; clone_size: many; d_call: TRBD2; v_call: TRBV3-1; j_call: TRBJ2-3
cdr3_aa: CATAYGTEAFF; cdr3_nt: TGTGCCACCGCCTACGGCACTGAAGCTTTCTTT; clone_size: few; d_call: -; v_call: TRBV24-1; j_call: TRBJ1-1
cdr3_aa: CASRISAVSLHF; cdr3_nt: TGTGCCAGCAGAATTTCAGCGGTATCCCTCCACTTT; clone_size: -; d_call: -; v_call: TRBV28; j_call: TRBJ1-6
cdr3_aa: CASSRQRARETQYF; cdr3_nt: TGTGCCAGCAGTCGACAGAGGGCTAGAGAGACCCAGTACTTC; clone_size: -; d_call: -; v_call: TRBV6-6; j_call: TRBJ2-5
cdr3_aa: CASSQKGPHEQFF; cdr3_nt: TGTGCCAGCAGCCAAAAAGGCCCCCATGAGCAGTTCTTC; clone_size: few; d_call: -; v_call: TRBV3-1; j_call: TRBJ2-1
cdr3_aa: CASSYKAQGHTSGANVLTF; cdr3_nt: TGTGCCAGCAGTTATAAAGCCCAGGGACATACCTCTGGGGCCAACGTCCTGACTTTC; clone_size: many; d_call: -; v_call: TRBV6-5; j_call: TRBJ2-6
cdr3_aa: CASSLMTGDTQYF; cdr3_nt: TGTGCCAGCAGCCTAATGACAGGAGATACGCAGTATTTT; clone_size: few; d_call: -; v_call: TRBV7-9; j_call: TRBJ2-3
cdr3_aa: CASSLESRRESIQYF; cdr3_nt: TGTGCCAGCAGCTTAGAGTCGCGGCGGGAGAGCATTCAGTACTTC; clone_size: many; d_call: TRBD2; v_call: TRBV7-6; j_call: TRBJ2-4
cdr3_aa: CASSSPGTGPLHF; cdr3_nt: TGTGCCAGCAGTTCCCCCGGGACAGGGCCCCTCCACTTT; clone_size: -; d_call: TRBD1; v_call: TRBV12-3/TRBV12-4; j_call: TRBJ1-6
cdr3_aa: CASSLGPTDTQYF; cdr3_nt: TGTGCCAGCAGCTTAGGCCCCACAGATACGCAGTATTTT; clone_size: -; d_call: -; v_call: TRBV7-2; j_call: TRBJ2-3
cdr3_aa: CASSPREAMNTEAFF; cdr3_nt: TGTGCCAGCTCACCACGGGAGGCGATGAACACTGAAGCTTTCTTT; clone_size: few; d_call: -; v_call: TRBV18; j_call: TRBJ1-1
cdr3_aa: CSVEGANRINEQFF; cdr3_nt: TGCAGCGTTGAGGGGGCCAACCGGATCAATGAGCAGTTCTTC; clone_size: -; d_call: -; v_call: TRBV29-1; j_call: TRBJ2-1
cdr3_aa: CSVARWDLRNEQFF; cdr3_nt: TGCAGCGTTGCTCGGTGGGACCTTCGCAATGAGCAGTTCTTC; clone_size: many; d_call: -; v_call: TRBV29-1; j_call: TRBJ2-1